This T cell receptor (beta chain) stems from a study of radiation and T cells in renal cell carcinoma. For the study at large: Nephrectomy followed 15 Gy stereotactic body radiation by 4 weeks.

On this clone: Its antigen is as yet unknown.

The study's findings and limits: No pretreatment tumor biopsies were available for baseline clonotypes. Top tumor clonotypes rose in blood 2 weeks post-radiation, then contracted.

Time point here: blood 2 weeks post-SBRT. As to treatment: 15 Gy SBRT to primary tumor, nephrectomy 4 weeks later. The patient's renal cell carcinoma had clear cell pathology. The assay was immunoSEQ multiplex PCR, and TCRdb's table has in-frame clones only and misses some. The data hold some 70,000 clones, with roughly 82% observed a single time. The receptor comes from a man in his sixties with renal cell carcinoma. Sequenced here: blood, sampled from a patient whose treatment included radiotherapy and nephrectomy.

Written as DNA, the CDR3 is TGTGCCAGCAGCCTGCTCAGGAGCCGTAACACCGGGGAGCTGTTTTTT. Its protein product is CASSLLRSRNTGELFF. The chain combines TRBV5-8 with TRBJ2-2, with D unclear. Germline-derived CDR1 and CDR2 are SGHTS and YDEGEE. Trimming took off 4 bases at V and 2 bases at J, with 15 bases between the two ends. This CDR3 contains 16 residues. Variable domain in full (rest from reference TRBV5-8 and TRBJ2-2): EAGVTQSPTHLIKTRGQQATLRCSPISGHTSVYWYQQALGLGLQFLLWYDEGEERNRGNFPPRFSGRQFPNYSSELNVNALELEDSALYLCASSLLRSRNTGELFFGEGSRLTVL.